This TCR beta chain is drawn from a study of blood T cell repertoires in COVID-19. Overall study context: Sites in the United States, Italy and Spain provided acute and convalescent COVID-19 samples. PBMCs, B-cell-depleted T cells, or T cells provided the cDNA or gDNA that made up the material.

Per the original methods: Reference gene primer amplification in the assay estimated nucleated cell counts. Libraries were prepared by immunoSEQ multiplex PCR; TCRdb keeps only in-frame clonotypes and omits some of them. V and J calls and clone size come straight from that table; D and trimming were deduced from the DNA. The table shows about 50,000 clones, with about 87% occurring only once. The CDR3 runs to 18 residues. CDR1 is LGHDT and CDR2 is YNNKEL in the germline V gene (reference sequence). J gave up 2 bases and V 0 bases, and 8 bases lay outside the gene matches. The TCR sequence derives from a human donor with active COVID-19. The donor label of this sample is uncertain. The specimen was peripheral blood. V usage is TRBV3-1 (or the pseudogene TRBV3-2) and J usage is TRBJ2-3; 10 positions agree with TRBD2. In nucleotides, the CDR3 is TGTGCCAGCAGCCAAGATCGCGTTAGCGGGGGGAACACAGATACGCAGTATTTT. It specifies CASSQDRVSGGNTDTQYF.